These T cell receptor beta chains were read from a single sample in a study of response to subunit inactivated influenza vaccine. TCRdb redid the calling of the RT-PCR reads with MiXCR, one entry per CDR3 protein. Here the sample spans roughly 780,000 distinct CDR3 sequences, about a fifth being singletons. Sequences were derived from PBMCs from blood, sampled about 5 days after vaccination. These receptors were taken from a man aged 50 to 60 who received an inactivated influenza vaccine. Both conserved end residues are part of each CDR3. D genes are given only for firm matches. Rows give clone size only sometimes, using once, few, many, or a class for an expanded clone.

d_call: TRBD2; j_call: TRBJ2-3; v_call: TRBV10-3; clone_size: few; cdr3_nt: TGTGCCATCAGTGGGACTAGCGGGACGCAGTATTTT; cdr3_aa: CAISGTSGTQYF
d_call: TRBD2; j_call: TRBJ2-1; v_call: TRBV12-3/TRBV12-4; clone_size: -; cdr3_nt: TGTGCCAGCAGTTTACCAACTAGCGGGAGGGCGGATGAGCAGTTCTTC; cdr3_aa: CASSLPTSGRADEQFF
d_call: -; j_call: TRBJ2-2; v_call: TRBV12-3/TRBV12-4; clone_size: many; cdr3_nt: TGTGCCAGCAGTTTACCGGCCGGGGAGCTGTTTTTT; cdr3_aa: CASSLPAGELFF
d_call: -; j_call: TRBJ1-6; v_call: TRBV12-3/TRBV12-4; clone_size: -; cdr3_nt: TGTGCCAGCAGTTTGGGTCTGGCAACGGGTTCACCCCTCCACTTT; cdr3_aa: CASSLGLATGSPLHF
d_call: TRBD1; j_call: TRBJ1-1; v_call: TRBV6-1; clone_size: -; cdr3_nt: TGTGCCAGCAGTACCCTCCGACAGGGAGGTGAAGCTTTCTTT; cdr3_aa: CASSTLRQGGEAFF
d_call: -; j_call: TRBJ2-2; v_call: TRBV7-2; clone_size: -; cdr3_nt: TGTGCCAGCAGACTTCTCCAGCCGGAGCTGTTTTTT; cdr3_aa: CASRLLQPELFF
d_call: TRBD1; j_call: TRBJ1-2; v_call: TRBV4-1; clone_size: few; cdr3_nt: TGCGCCAGCAGCGAATCCGGACAGGCTGGTGGCTACACCTTC; cdr3_aa: CASSESGQAGGYTF
d_call: -; j_call: TRBJ1-1; v_call: TRBV29-1; clone_size: -; cdr3_nt: TGCAGCGTTGAAAATATTCAAGAGGGCCTGGGAGCTTTCTTT; cdr3_aa: CSVENIQEGLGAFF
d_call: TRBD2; j_call: TRBJ2-1; v_call: TRBV20-1; clone_size: few; cdr3_nt: TGCAGTGCTAGAAGGTCGGGAGGCCCGAGCTCCTACAATGAGCAGTTCTTC; cdr3_aa: CSARRSGGPSSYNEQFF
d_call: TRBD1; j_call: TRBJ2-3; v_call: TRBV25-1; clone_size: -; cdr3_nt: TGTGCCAGCAGTGAACCGGACAGGACAGGGGATACGCAGTATTTT; cdr3_aa: CASSEPDRTGDTQYF
d_call: -; j_call: TRBJ2-3; v_call: TRBV12-3/TRBV12-4; clone_size: many; cdr3_nt: TGTGCCAGCAGTCTAACAGGGTACACAGATACGCAGTATTTT; cdr3_aa: CASSLTGYTDTQYF
d_call: -; j_call: TRBJ2-5; v_call: TRBV5-6; clone_size: few; cdr3_nt: TGTGCCAGCAGCTTTAAACGGTACCAAGAGACCCAGTACTTC; cdr3_aa: CASSFKRYQETQYF
d_call: TRBD2; j_call: TRBJ2-7; v_call: TRBV7-2; clone_size: many; cdr3_nt: TGTGCCAGCAGCTGGACGGGACTAAGCTACGAGCAGTACTTC; cdr3_aa: CASSWTGLSYEQYF
d_call: -; j_call: TRBJ2-1; v_call: TRBV24-1; clone_size: -; cdr3_nt: TGTGCCACCAGTGATTTGTCCTATGAGCAGTTCTTC; cdr3_aa: CATSDLSYEQFF
d_call: -; j_call: TRBJ1-6; v_call: TRBV20-1; clone_size: many; cdr3_nt: TGCAGTGGAACTACCGGGACGGCGAATTCACCCCTCCACTTT; cdr3_aa: CSGTTGTANSPLHF
d_call: -; j_call: TRBJ2-7; v_call: TRBV7-9; clone_size: -; cdr3_nt: TGTGCCAGCAGCTTATTACAGGACAGCTACGAGCAGTACTTC; cdr3_aa: CASSLLQDSYEQYF
d_call: -; j_call: TRBJ2-2; v_call: TRBV5-1; clone_size: few; cdr3_nt: TGCGCCAGCAGCTTGGATACAGGGAACACCGGGGAGCTGTTTTTT; cdr3_aa: CASSLDTGNTGELFF
d_call: TRBD1; j_call: TRBJ2-7; v_call: TRBV6-1; clone_size: -; cdr3_nt: TGTGCCAGCACCGGGGGGACAGGGACCTACGAGCAGTACTTC; cdr3_aa: CASTGGTGTYEQYF
d_call: -; j_call: TRBJ2-1; v_call: TRBV28; clone_size: -; cdr3_nt: TGTGCCAGCAGTTTTCGGGCCTACAATGAGCAGTTCTTC; cdr3_aa: CASSFRAYNEQFF
d_call: -; j_call: TRBJ1-5; v_call: TRBV4-2; clone_size: few; cdr3_nt: TGTGCCAGCAGCCAAGACCAGTGGCAGGGAAGCAATCAGCCCCAGCATTTT; cdr3_aa: CASSQDQWQGSNQPQHF
d_call: -; j_call: TRBJ2-7; v_call: TRBV27; clone_size: few; cdr3_nt: TGTGCCAGCAGTTTATTACGGACAAACTACGAGCAGTACTTC; cdr3_aa: CASSLLRTNYEQYF
d_call: -; j_call: TRBJ2-1; v_call: TRBV12-3/TRBV12-4; clone_size: few; cdr3_nt: TGTGCCAGCAGTTGGAATGGATTCAATGAGCAGTTCTTC; cdr3_aa: CASSWNGFNEQFF
d_call: -; j_call: TRBJ1-5; v_call: TRBV20-1; clone_size: -; cdr3_nt: TGCAGTGCGACAAACCGGGTTCTACAGCCCCAGCATTTT; cdr3_aa: CSATNRVLQPQHF
d_call: -; j_call: TRBJ2-5; v_call: TRBV18; clone_size: -; cdr3_nt: TGTGCCAGCTCACCATCTCTTATCGGAGGGGGCCAAGAGACCCAGTACTTC; cdr3_aa: CASSPSLIGGGQETQYF
d_call: -; j_call: TRBJ2-7; v_call: TRBV20-1; clone_size: many; cdr3_nt: TGCAGTGCCACTCAAGGACAGCTTTCCTACGAGCAGTACTTC; cdr3_aa: CSATQGQLSYEQYF
d_call: -; j_call: TRBJ2-5; v_call: TRBV6-1; clone_size: -; cdr3_nt: TGTGCCAGCAAACCGGGACGCCTGTTCCCCGCTTCCGACGAGACCCAGTACTTC; cdr3_aa: CASKPGRLFPASDETQYF
d_call: -; j_call: TRBJ2-3; v_call: TRBV10-3; clone_size: few; cdr3_nt: TGTGCCATCAGTTTAACCACAGGGACAGATACGCAGTATTTT; cdr3_aa: CAISLTTGTDTQYF
d_call: TRBD1; j_call: TRBJ2-5; v_call: TRBV6-2/TRBV6-3; clone_size: -; cdr3_nt: TGTGCCAGCAGCCCGGAGGTGGGGACAGGGGCTCAAGAGACCCAGTACTTC; cdr3_aa: CASSPEVGTGAQETQYF
d_call: -; j_call: TRBJ1-1; v_call: TRBV20-1; clone_size: many; cdr3_nt: TGCAGTGCTTATCCGGGACTTGGGAAAACTGAAGCTTTCTTT; cdr3_aa: CSAYPGLGKTEAFF
d_call: -; j_call: TRBJ1-4; v_call: TRBV20-1; clone_size: few; cdr3_nt: TGCAGTGCTAGAGACATTTTTGGAACTAATGAAAAACTGTTTTTT; cdr3_aa: CSARDIFGTNEKLFF
d_call: -; j_call: TRBJ2-5; v_call: TRBV7-2; clone_size: -; cdr3_nt: TGTGCCAGCAGCCGGGACCCGCTGCGGACCCAGTACTTC; cdr3_aa: CASSRDPLRTQYF
d_call: -; j_call: TRBJ2-7; v_call: TRBV20-1; clone_size: -; cdr3_nt: TGCAGTGCTTCAAAGGGAGCCTACGAGCAGTACTTC; cdr3_aa: CSASKGAYEQYF
d_call: TRBD1; j_call: TRBJ2-3; v_call: TRBV30; clone_size: few; cdr3_nt: TGTGCCGGCGACAGGGTTGGCAGAGCTACGCAGTATTTT; cdr3_aa: CAGDRVGRATQYF
d_call: -; j_call: TRBJ2-7; v_call: TRBV6-5; clone_size: -; cdr3_nt: TGTGCCAGCAGTTTCGGGAACTCCTACGAGCAGTACTTC; cdr3_aa: CASSFGNSYEQYF
d_call: -; j_call: TRBJ1-1; v_call: TRBV9; clone_size: few; cdr3_nt: TGTGCCAGCAGCGTAGAGGGGGTGACTGAAGCTTTCTTT; cdr3_aa: CASSVEGVTEAFF
d_call: -; j_call: TRBJ2-2; v_call: TRBV6-1; clone_size: -; cdr3_nt: TGTGCCAGCAGTACAATACAGGGAACGGGGGAGCTGTTTTTT; cdr3_aa: CASSTIQGTGELFF
d_call: -; j_call: TRBJ2-1; v_call: TRBV7-3; clone_size: few; cdr3_nt: TGTGCCAGCAGCGCCACGGGACTCTACAATGAGCAGTTCTTC; cdr3_aa: CASSATGLYNEQFF
d_call: -; j_call: TRBJ1-1; v_call: TRBV7-2; clone_size: -; cdr3_nt: TGTGCCAGCAGCCCAGGAACAGGGTACGGATCTGAAGCTTTCTTT; cdr3_aa: CASSPGTGYGSEAFF
d_call: TRBD2; j_call: TRBJ2-7; v_call: TRBV6-2/TRBV6-3; clone_size: few; cdr3_nt: TGTGCCAGCAGTTACTCGAGACTAGCGGGAGTGTACGAGCAGTACTTC; cdr3_aa: CASSYSRLAGVYEQYF